This entry concerns a single TCR beta chain. Its specificity is unknown. This specimen comes from a study of T cell responses to AZD1222 COVID-19 vaccine. Study-wide context: Pooling covered second doses at about 4 or about 12 weeks.

Profiling relied on immunoSEQ multiplex PCR, and the TCRdb table lists in-frame clones only, not all of them. The sample shows 100,000 to 150,000 clones, more than 80% of them seen only once. The CDR3 sequence is 11 residues long. V was shortened by 1 base and J by 9 bases, with 7 bases between the two germline ends. From germline, CDR1 is GTSNPN and CDR2 SVGIG (reference sequence). The study, taken as a whole, reports: Regions 160-218 and 743-854 held dominance among vaccine-associated CD4 TCRs, which spanned spike. Clonal diversity may have been underestimated, and the donors were mostly white British, with more females than males.

Sequenced material: peripheral blood, taken on day 0 of AZD1222 vaccination. The chain has TRBV30 and TRBJ2-1; tentatively, D is TRBD2 (5 bases). The TCR comes from an adult in good health. The CDR3 DNA reads TGTGCCTGGAGTGCTGGGAGTGAGCAGTTCTTC. Protein sequence: CAWSAGSEQFF.